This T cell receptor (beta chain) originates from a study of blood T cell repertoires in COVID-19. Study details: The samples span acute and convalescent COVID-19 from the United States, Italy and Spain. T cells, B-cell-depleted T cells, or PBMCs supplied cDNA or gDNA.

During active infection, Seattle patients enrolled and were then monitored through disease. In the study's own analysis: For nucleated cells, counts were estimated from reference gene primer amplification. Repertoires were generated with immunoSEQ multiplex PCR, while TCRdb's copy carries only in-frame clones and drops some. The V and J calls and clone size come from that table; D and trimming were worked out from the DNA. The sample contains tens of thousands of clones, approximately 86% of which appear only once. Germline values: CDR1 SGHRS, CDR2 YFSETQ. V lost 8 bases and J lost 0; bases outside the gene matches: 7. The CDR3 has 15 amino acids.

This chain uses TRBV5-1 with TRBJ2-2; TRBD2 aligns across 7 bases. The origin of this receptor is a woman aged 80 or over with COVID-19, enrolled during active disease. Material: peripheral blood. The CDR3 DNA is TGCGCCAGTACTCCGGGACTAACGAACACCGGGGAGCTGTTTTTT. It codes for CASTPGLTNTGELFF.